The source of this T cell receptor beta chain is a study of T-cell memory formation after mild COVID-19. Study-level findings and limits: Prior to infection, memory already included some responding clones, suggesting cross-reactive memory joined. Second-wave clones that peaked on day 37 lacked confirmed SARS-CoV-2 specificity. Clones which contracted sat mainly in CM and EM if CD4+, and in EMRA if CD8+.

Trimming shortened V by 2 bases and J by 0 bases, and 4 bases separated the two germline ends. This CDR3 is built from 13 residues. The germline V gene has CDR1 MNHEY and CDR2 SMNVEV (reference sequence). This clonotype showed up just a few times. Its antigen is undetermined. Sample barcodes and UMIs were carried by the TCR alpha and TCR beta cDNA libraries that 5'RACE generated with constant-segment primers. TCRdb re-derived calls from the 5' RACE reads in MiXCR, one entry per CDR3 protein. This table has 350,000 to 550,000 distinct CDR3 sequences, roughly 18% appearing once. The chain couples TRBV27 to TRBJ1-2; D unclear. The TCR was taken from a man between 18 and 35 years old who had mild COVID-19 (a few samples of this study predate the infection). Cell type and time point are not known. Sequencing was done on a sample of PBMCs or a T cell subset sorted from them (not recorded which). CDR3 region: CASSLTPNYGYTF. CDR3 bases: TGTGCCAGCAGTTTAACTCCTAACTATGGCTACACCTTC.